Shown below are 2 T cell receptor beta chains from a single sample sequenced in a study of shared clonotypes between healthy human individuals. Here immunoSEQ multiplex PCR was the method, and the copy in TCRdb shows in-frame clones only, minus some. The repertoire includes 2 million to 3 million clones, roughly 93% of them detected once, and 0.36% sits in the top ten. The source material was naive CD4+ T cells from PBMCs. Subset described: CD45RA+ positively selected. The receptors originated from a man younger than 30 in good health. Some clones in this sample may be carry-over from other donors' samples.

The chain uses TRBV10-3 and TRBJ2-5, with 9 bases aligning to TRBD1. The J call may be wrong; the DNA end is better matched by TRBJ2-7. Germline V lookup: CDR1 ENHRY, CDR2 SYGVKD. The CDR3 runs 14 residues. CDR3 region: CAISGGTGPYEQYF. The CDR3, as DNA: TGTGCCATCAGTGGGGGGACAGGGCCCTACGAGCAGTACTTC.

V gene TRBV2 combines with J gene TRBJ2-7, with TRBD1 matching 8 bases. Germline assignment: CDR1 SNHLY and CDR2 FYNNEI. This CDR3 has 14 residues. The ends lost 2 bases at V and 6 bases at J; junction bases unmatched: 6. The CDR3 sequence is CASSEQGAPFEQYF. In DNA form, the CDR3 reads TGTGCCAGCAGTGAACAGGGGGCGCCGTTCGAGCAGTACTTC.